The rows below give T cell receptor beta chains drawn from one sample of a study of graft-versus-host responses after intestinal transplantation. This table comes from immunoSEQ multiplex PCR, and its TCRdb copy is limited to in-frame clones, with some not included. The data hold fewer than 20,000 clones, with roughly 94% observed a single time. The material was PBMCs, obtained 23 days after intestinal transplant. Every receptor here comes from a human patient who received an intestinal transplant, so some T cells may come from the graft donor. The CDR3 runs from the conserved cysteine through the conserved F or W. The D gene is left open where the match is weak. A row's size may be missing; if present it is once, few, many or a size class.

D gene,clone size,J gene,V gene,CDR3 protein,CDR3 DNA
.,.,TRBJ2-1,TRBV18,CASSPEGHEQFF,TGTGCCAGCTCACCGGAAGGGCATGAGCAGTTCTTC
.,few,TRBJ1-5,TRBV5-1,CASSSDGLLSPQHF,TGCGCCAGCAGCTCCGACGGACTGCTGTCGCCCCAGCATTTT
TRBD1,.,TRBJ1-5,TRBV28,CASSSGTGNQPQHF,TGTGCCAGCAGTTCCGGGACAGGGAATCAGCCCCAGCATTTT
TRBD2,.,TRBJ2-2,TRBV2,CASKTGLAGNTGELFF,TGTGCCAGCAAAACGGGACTAGCGGGGAACACCGGGGAGCTGTTTTTT
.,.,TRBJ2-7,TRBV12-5,CASGNLGLSSYEQYF,TGTGCTAGTGGTAACCTGGGCCTGAGCTCCTACGAGCAGTACTTC
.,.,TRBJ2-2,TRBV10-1,CASTGGNTGELFF,TGCGCCAGCACCGGGGGGAACACCGGGGAGCTGTTTTTT
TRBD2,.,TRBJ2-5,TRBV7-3,CASSFYGGETQYF,TGTGCCAGCAGCTTCTACGGGGGGGAGACCCAGTACTTC
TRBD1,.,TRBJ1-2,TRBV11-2,CASSSYRGINYGYTF,TGTGCCAGCAGCTCGTACAGGGGGATCAACTATGGCTACACCTTC
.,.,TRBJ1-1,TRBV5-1,CASSLRSGTGSTEAFF,TGCGCCAGCAGCTTGCGGTCAGGGACGGGAAGCACTGAAGCTTTCTTT
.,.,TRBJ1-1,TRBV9,CASSVAPSDFEAFF,TGTGCCAGCAGCGTAGCGCCCTCTGACTTTGAAGCTTTCTTT
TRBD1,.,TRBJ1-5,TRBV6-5,CASRTGQGSGQPQHF,TGTGCCAGCAGAACGGGACAGGGATCCGGTCAGCCCCAGCATTTT
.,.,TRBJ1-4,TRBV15,CATSRLRGTNEKLFF,TGTGCCACCAGCAGACTGAGGGGGACTAATGAAAAACTGTTTTTT
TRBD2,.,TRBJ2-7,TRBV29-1,CSVSGGGYEQYF,TGCAGCGTCTCGGGGGGTGGATACGAGCAGTACTTC
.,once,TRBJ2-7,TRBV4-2,CASSLGGLAEQYF,TGTGCCAGCAGCTTGGGCGGGCTCGCCGAGCAGTACTTC
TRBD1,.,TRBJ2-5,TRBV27,CASSPIGGTMAEETQYF,TGTGCCAGCAGTCCGATAGGGGGCACGATGGCTGAAGAGACCCAGTACTTC
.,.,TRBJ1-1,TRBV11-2,CASSLSGILNTEAFF,TGTGCCAGCAGCTTAAGTGGGATTCTGAACACTGAAGCTTTCTTT
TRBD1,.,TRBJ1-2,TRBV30,CAWSFPWTGGGYTF,TGTGCCTGGAGTTTCCCTTGGACAGGGGGCGGCTACACCTTC
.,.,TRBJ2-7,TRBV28,CASSPNGPVSYEQYF,TGTGCCAGCAGCCCCAATGGACCCGTCTCCTACGAGCAGTACTTC
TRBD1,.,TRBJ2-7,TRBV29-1,CSVQDRGRSYEQYF,TGCAGCGTTCAAGACAGGGGGCGTTCCTACGAGCAGTACTTC
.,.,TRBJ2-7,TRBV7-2,CASSLAGVIYEQYF,TGTGCCAGCAGCTTAGCGGGAGTTATATACGAGCAGTACTTC
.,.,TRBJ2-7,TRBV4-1,CASSQAPGEQYF,TGCGCCAGCAGCCAAGCCCCCGGTGAGCAGTACTTC
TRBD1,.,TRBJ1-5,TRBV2,CASRHPGVGTGGNQPQHF,TGTGCCAGCAGGCACCCTGGGGTCGGGACAGGGGGCAATCAGCCCCAGCATTTT
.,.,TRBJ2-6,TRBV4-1,CASSQDRGGGANVLTF,TGCGCCAGCAGCCAAGACAGGGGGGGAGGGGCCAACGTCCTGACTTTC
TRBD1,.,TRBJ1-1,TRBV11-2,CASSLGDSITEAFF,TGTGCCAGCAGCTTGGGGGACAGTATCACTGAAGCTTTCTTT
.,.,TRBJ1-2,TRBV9,CASSGYRDAGYTF,TGTGCCAGCAGCGGTTACAGGGATGCGGGCTACACCTTC
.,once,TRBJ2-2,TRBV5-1,CASSLAPDSGTGELFF,TGCGCCAGCAGCTTGGCCCCCGACTCGGGCACCGGGGAGCTGTTTTTT
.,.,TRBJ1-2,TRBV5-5,CASSLWALQELHYGYTF,TGTGCCAGCAGCTTGTGGGCGTTACAGGAGTTACACTATGGCTACACCTTC
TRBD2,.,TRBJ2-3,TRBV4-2,CASSQAGGGGTDTQYF,TGTGCCAGCAGCCAAGCGGGAGGCGGAGGCACAGATACGCAGTATTTT
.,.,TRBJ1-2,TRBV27,CASSFSQNYGYTF,TGTGCCAGCAGTTTTAGTCAGAACTATGGCTACACCTTC
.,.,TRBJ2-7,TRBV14,CASSQGGYEQYF,TGTGCCAGCAGCCAAGGAGGCTACGAGCAGTACTTC
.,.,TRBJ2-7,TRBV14,CASSTLDRIYEQYF,TGTGCCAGCAGCACTTTAGACAGGATCTACGAGCAGTACTTC
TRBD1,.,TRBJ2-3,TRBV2,CAGTGDPTRTDTQYF,TGTGCGGGGACAGGGGACCCAACCCGCACAGATACGCAGTATTTT
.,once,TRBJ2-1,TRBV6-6,CASSQGGGSEQFF,TGTGCCAGCAGCCAGGGTGGGGGGTCTGAGCAGTTCTTC
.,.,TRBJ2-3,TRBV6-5,CASSYSTATDTQYF,TGTGCCAGCAGTTACTCGACAGCCACAGATACGCAGTATTTT
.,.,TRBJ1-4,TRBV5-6,CASSFEGATNEKLFF,TGTGCCAGCAGCTTTGAGGGAGCAACTAATGAAAAACTGTTTTTT
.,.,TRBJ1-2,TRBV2,CASSEEGGYGYTF,TGTGCCAGCAGTGAGGAGGGGGGCTATGGCTACACCTTC
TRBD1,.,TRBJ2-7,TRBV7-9,CASSIGDSYEQYF,TGTGCCAGCAGCATAGGGGACAGCTACGAGCAGTACTTC
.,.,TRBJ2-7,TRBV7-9,CASSSGPYEQYF,TGTGCCAGCAGCTCAGGTCCCTACGAGCAGTACTTC
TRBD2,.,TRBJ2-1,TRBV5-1,CASSLEGLAGVYEQFF,TGCGCCAGCAGCTTGGAGGGACTAGCGGGAGTTTATGAGCAGTTCTTC
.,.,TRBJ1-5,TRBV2,CASSEVAGDSNQPQHF,TGTGCCAGCAGTGAAGTGGCAGGGGACAGCAATCAGCCCCAGCATTTT
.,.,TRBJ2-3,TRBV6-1,CASSGQSTDTQYF,TGTGCCAGCAGTGGACAGAGCACAGATACGCAGTATTTT
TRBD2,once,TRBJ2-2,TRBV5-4,CASRAGTSGITGELFF,TGTGCCAGCAGGGCCGGGACTAGCGGGATAACCGGGGAGCTGTTTTTT
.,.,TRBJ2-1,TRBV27,CASSPDPSSSYNEQFF,TGTGCCAGCAGTCCCGACCCGTCGAGCTCCTACAATGAGCAGTTCTTC
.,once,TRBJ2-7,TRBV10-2,CASSEGKTYEQYF,TGCGCCAGCAGTGAGGGGAAGACCTACGAGCAGTACTTC
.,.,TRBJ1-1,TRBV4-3,CASSLPGENAEAFF,TGCGCCAGCAGCCTCCCAGGGGAAAACGCTGAAGCTTTCTTT
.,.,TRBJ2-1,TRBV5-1,CASSFGFNEQFF,TGCGCCAGCAGCTTTGGGTTTAATGAGCAGTTCTTC
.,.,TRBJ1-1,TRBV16,CASSQFHPPGPLYTEAFF,TGTGCCAGCAGCCAATTCCATCCTCCGGGACCCTTGTACACTGAAGCTTTCTTT
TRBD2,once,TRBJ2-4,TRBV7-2,CASSLASGRVNIQYF,TGTGCCAGCAGCTTGGCTAGCGGGAGGGTAAACATTCAGTACTTC
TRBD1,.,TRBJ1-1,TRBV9,CASSLTGVSTEAFF,TGTGCCAGCAGCCTTACAGGGGTTAGCACTGAAGCTTTCTTT
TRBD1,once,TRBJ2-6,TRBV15,CATSSGTGSISGANVLTF,TGTGCCACCAGCAGCGGGACAGGGTCTATCTCTGGGGCCAACGTCCTGACTTTC
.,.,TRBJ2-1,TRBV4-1,CASSHPPPGPPENNEQFF,TGCGCCAGCAGCCACCCGCCCCCGGGACCACCGGAGAACAATGAGCAGTTCTTC
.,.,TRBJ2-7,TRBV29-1,CSVVGVGEQYF,TGCAGCGTCGTAGGGGTCGGGGAGCAGTACTTC
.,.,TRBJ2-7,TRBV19,CASSIYGTYEQYF,TGTGCCAGTAGTATATATGGTACCTACGAGCAGTACTTC
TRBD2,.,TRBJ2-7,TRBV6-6,CASSAPGGSSYEQYF,TGTGCCAGCAGTGCCCCTGGCGGGAGCTCCTACGAGCAGTACTTC